What follows are 19 T cell receptor beta chains derived from one specimen sequenced in a study of shared clonotypes between healthy human individuals. Sequencing was performed with immunoSEQ multiplex PCR; in TCRdb, only in-frame clones are kept and a portion is missing. The data contain nearly 2 million clones, about 95% of them seen just once; the ten biggest clones take up 0.95% to 1.5%. Naive CD8 isolation took CD45RO-negative cells positively selected for CCR7 and excluded terminally differentiated effector memory CD45RA+ cells. The sequencing input was naive CD8+ T cells sorted from blood. The receptors derive from a man between 18 and 29 years old in good health.

CDR3: CASSPGLAATFEQYF. CDR3 coding DNA: TGTGCCAGCAGCCCGGGACTAGCGGCAACCTTCGAGCAGTACTTC. The rearrangement uses TRBV7-6 and TRBJ2-7; 11 nucleotides match TRBD2. The CDR3 runs 15 residues. With V trimmed by 5 bases and J by 6 bases, 9 bases remained unmatched. Germline lookup yields CDR1 SGHVS and CDR2 FNYEAQ.

Notes on this clone: This CDR3 is also generated by other DNA sequences in the sample. V is TRBV11-2 and J is TRBJ2-7; D is undetermined. The CDR3 is 14 amino acids. Between the trimmed V and J ends, which lost 1 base and 1 base, there was a span of 8 bases. CDR1 and CDR2 from the germline V gene are SGHAT and FQNNGV. For the CDR3, the DNA is TGTGCCAGCAGCTTAGTAACGGGTTCCTACGAGCAGTACTTC. This gives the protein CASSLVTGSYEQYF.

CDR3 in amino acids: CASSPWPQHEQYF. In DNA form, the CDR3 reads TGTGCCAGCAGCCCGTGGCCCCAGCACGAGCAGTACTTC. V and J are TRBV7-8 and TRBJ2-7; D is undetermined. Trimming cost V 5 bases and J 5 bases, with 13 bases left between them. Germline assignment: CDR1 SGHVS and CDR2 FQNEAQ. The CDR3 runs 13 residues.

This chain uses TRBV25-1 with TRBJ1-1; weak D call: TRBD1 (6 bases). Germline V CDR1 and CDR2: MGHDK, SYGVNS. The CDR3 totals 12 residues. With 4 bases removed from V and 6 bases from J, the gap between germline ends came to 9 bases. CDR3 residues: CASSAPGAEAFF. In DNA form, the CDR3 reads TGTGCCAGCAGTGCCCCAGGGGCTGAAGCTTTCTTT.

The chain has TRBV10-1 and TRBJ1-5; D is uncertain. Germline V gene data show CDR1 as WNHNN and CDR2 as SYGVQD (reference sequence). CDR3 length: 15 residues. The V gene lost 6 bases and the J gene lost 0 bases, with 12 bases spanning the gap. The CDR3 region is CASRQGLDSNQPQHF. CDR3 in DNA: TGCGCCAGCAGACAAGGACTCGATAGCAATCAGCCCCAGCATTTT.

The chain couples TRBV28 to TRBJ1-6; D is undetermined. Germline CDR1 and CDR2: MDHEN and SYDVKM. This CDR3 contains 14 residues. Trimming stripped 4 bases from V and 3 bases from J, with 7 bases between. CDR3 region: CASSYGGYNSPLHF. The CDR3 DNA reads as TGTGCCAGCAGTTATGGCGGCTATAATTCACCCCTCCACTTT.

This chain uses TRBV28 with TRBJ2-7, with D unresolved. Trimming removed 5 bases from V and 2 bases from J, with 13 bases in between. The CDR3 extends over 14 amino acids. Germline V gene lookup returns CDR1 MDHEN and CDR2 SYDVKM. The CDR3 reads CASSGDVPAYEQYF. CDR3 bases: TGTGCCAGCAGTGGTGACGTCCCGGCCTACGAGCAGTACTTC.

A few counts support this clone. The same CDR3 also results from other DNA sequences found in this sample. This sequence joins TRBV19 and TRBJ2-7; 9 bases match TRBD1. With V trimmed by 5 bases and J by 0 bases, 5 bases remained unmatched. Germline CDR1 and CDR2: LNHDA and SQIVND (reference sequence). CDR3 size: 15 residues. CDR3 region: CASSAGQGLSYEQYF. The CDR3 region has the DNA TGTGCCAGTAGTGCGGGACAGGGCCTCTCCTACGAGCAGTACTTC.

Of note for this clone: The same CDR3 is also encoded by other DNA sequences in this sample. The chain couples TRBV19 to TRBJ2-7; unclear D gene. V shed 3 bases and J shed 0 bases, with 6 bases lying between them. CDR1 is LNHDA and CDR2 is SQIVND in the germline V gene (reference sequence). The CDR3 covers 13 residues. The CDR3 reads CASSISSSYEQYF. DNA of the CDR3: TGTGCCAGTAGTATCAGCAGCTCCTACGAGCAGTACTTC.

The chain carries TRBV5-1 and TRBJ2-3; TRBD2 aligns across 7 bases. Germline V gene lookup returns CDR1 SGHRS and CDR2 YFSETQ. This CDR3 comprises 16 residues. V lost 2 bases and J lost 0; bases outside the gene matches: 6. CDR3 sequence: CASSLGTITSTDTQYF. DNA for the CDR3: TGCGCCAGCAGCTTAGGGACTATTACTAGCACAGATACGCAGTATTTT.

This clone has only one observation. This chain links TRBV6-5 with TRBJ2-3, with TRBD1 matching 7 bases. The CDR3 runs to 14 residues. Trimming removed 2 bases from V and 4 bases from J; junction bases left unmatched: 3. Germline loops: CDR1 MNHEY, CDR2 SVGAGI. The DNA for the CDR3 is TGTGCCAGCAGTTACGAGGGGGCTGCAGATACGCAGTATTTT. Its translation: CASSYEGAADTQYF.

This sequence joins TRBV7-6 and TRBJ2-7; D uncertain. CDR1 and CDR2 from the germline V gene are SGHVS and FNYEAQ. The CDR3 is 12 residues long. Trimming left V 4 bases short and J 3 bases short, with 7 bases between. CDR3: CASSSLGYEQYF. CDR3 coding DNA: TGTGCCAGCAGCTCCCTCGGCTACGAGCAGTACTTC.

V and J are TRBV6-6 and TRBJ1-5, with D unresolved. The CDR3 totals 16 residues. V lost 0 bases and J lost 3, with 12 bases in between. Germline CDR1 MNHNY, CDR2 SVGAGI (reference sequence). The CDR3 protein is CASSYSTGLDNQPQHF. The CDR3 DNA reads as TGTGCCAGCAGTTACTCGACCGGACTGGACAATCAGCCCCAGCATTTT.

Points on this clone: Different DNA sequences within this sample yield the same CDR3. The V and J genes are TRBV28 and TRBJ2-7, with D perhaps assigned TRBD1 or TRBD2 (5 bases each). This CDR3 comprises 16 residues. Germline V gene sequence: CDR1 MDHEN, CDR2 SYDVKM. V was cut by 0 bases and J by 0 bases, with 12 bases left in between. The CDR3 is CASSLWAGTSSYEQYF. The CDR3 bases are TGTGCCAGCAGTTTATGGGCAGGGACGAGCTCCTACGAGCAGTACTTC.

CDR3 loop: CASSSGVGYTF. CDR3 in DNA: TGTGCCAGCAGTTCCGGGGTTGGCTACACCTTC. The chain is built from TRBV27 and TRBJ1-2; no reliable D call. The length of the CDR3 is 11 residues. Germline CDR1 reads MNHEY; CDR2 reads SMNVEV (reference sequence). The V gene lost 4 bases and the J gene lost 7 bases, with 7 bases spanning the gap.

This sequence joins TRBV5-4 and TRBJ1-2; TRBD1 might be the D (5 bases). Germline V gives CDR1 SGHNT, CDR2 YYREEE (reference sequence). With 4 bases removed from V and 3 bases from J, the gap between germline ends came to 13 bases. CDR3 length: 14 residues. The CDR3, as DNA: TGTGCCAGCAGCATATACGGGACGGACTATGGCTACACCTTC. This sequence encodes CASSIYGTDYGYTF. The full variable domain, with the rest looked up from reference TRBV5-4 and TRBJ1-2, is ETGVTQSPTHLIKTRGQQVTLRCSSQSGHNTVSWYQQALGQGPQFIFQYYREEENGRGNFPPRFSGLQFPNYSSELNVNALELDDSALYLCASSIYGTDYGYTFGSGTRLTVV.

This clone came up once. CDR3 protein: CATRDLAGGPGGELFF. The DNA of the CDR3 is TGTGCCACCCGAGATTTAGCGGGAGGGCCAGGCGGGGAGCTGTTTTTT. The rearrangement links TRBV2 to TRBJ2-2; 11 bases agree with TRBD2. With 10 bases clipped from V and 7 bases from J, the junction kept 14 bases outside the gene matches. The germline gives CDR1 SNHLY, CDR2 FYNNEI. The length of the CDR3 is 16 residues.

The gene calls are TRBV5-4 and TRBJ2-1; 11 positions match TRBD2. Trimming cost V 0 bases and J 5 bases; bases outside gene matches: 4. The germline CDR1 and CDR2 sequences are SGHNT and YYREEE (reference sequence). The CDR3 runs 16 residues. For the CDR3, the DNA is TGTGCCAGCAGCTTGGTTGGGACTAGCGGTGACAATGAGCAGTTCTTC. Amino acid sequence: CASSLVGTSGDNEQFF.

V is TRBV4-3 and J is TRBJ2-7; maybe TRBD1 (6 bases). This CDR3 spans 15 amino acids. Germline CDR1 is LGHNA and CDR2 is YSLEER. V gave up 4 bases and J gave up 1 base, with 14 bases separating them. The CDR3 here is CASSPSPTGSYEQYF. The DNA of the CDR3 is TGCGCCAGCAGCCCGAGCCCGACAGGATCCTACGAGCAGTACTTC.